The TCR beta chain described here comes from a study of cytomegalovirus exposure and HLA in healthy donors. Points from the study as a whole: In an earlier analysis, in roughly 600 donors, most V segments appeared productive either ~90% or ~30% of the time.

Researchers ran the PCR with 60 Vbeta and 13 Jbeta primers. Profiled with immunoSEQ multiplex PCR; TCRdb holds only in-frame clones, not every one. The sample shows about 110,000 clones, around 72% of them seen only once. Concerning this clone: As yet, its antigen is unknown.

Looked up from germline, CDR1 is MNHEY and CDR2 is SVGAGI. Trimming took 0 bases from V and 0 from J, leaving 5 bases between them. CDR3 size: 14 residues. The receptor comes from a woman aged 40-49 years in good health and CMV-seropositive. The sample taken for sequencing was PBMCs. This rearrangement joins TRBV6-5 to TRBJ1-2; D not resolved. The CDR3 DNA reads as TGTGCCAGCAGTTACTCTATTCCTAACTATGGCTACACCTTC. Protein sequence: CASSYSIPNYGYTF.